This T cell receptor (beta chain) is drawn from a study of cytotoxic CD8 clonotypes in ibrutinib-treated CLL. Clones were sequenced by immunoSEQ multiplex PCR, and TCRdb holds only the in-frame ones, with some missing. The table records tens of thousands of clones, 78% of them present only once. Trimming took 2 bases from V and 5 from J; bases not matched to a gene: 13. The CDR3 length is 17 residues. CDR1 is GTSNPN, CDR2 SVGIG, per germline (reference sequence). This receptor was obtained from a human donor with chronic lymphocytic leukemia. Sample: PBMCs, taken before ibrutinib treatment. The V and J genes are TRBV30 and TRBJ2-1; 9 bases are a match to TRBD2. CDR3 residues: CAWSRPGTSRTNNEQFF. The DNA of the CDR3 is TGTGCCTGGAGTCGTCCCGGGACTAGCCGTACGAACAATGAGCAGTTCTTC.